This T cell receptor beta chain was observed in a study of tumor-infiltrating lymphocytes in localized non-small cell lung cancer listed by TCRdb under 2021. Study-level background: The cohort included patients whose samples were collected after neoadjuvant chemotherapy, as well as both smokers and never-smokers and several histologies. Resected tumor tissue and uninvolved lung tissue described as non-adjacent to the tumor were contributed by each patient, with both tissues obtained from the same patient. Alongside flow cytometry, multiplex immunofluorescence, RNA-seq, exome sequencing and proteomics, TCR sequencing was applied to the same patients as one of several integrated assays. The overall ICON cohort comprised over a hundred surgical patients with localized non-small cell lung cancer whose tumors were resected. For roughly 56 patients, immunoSEQ T-cell fraction was compared between paired tumor and uninvolved lung. Study-level results and caveats: TCRbeta sequencing supported higher T cell infiltration in tumors than in uninvolved lung tissue, consistent with immunofluorescence CD3 counts. Because assay coverage varied across patients depending on available tissue quantity, TCR sequencing was performed for only a subset of the cohort. The TCR-derived T-cell fraction showed no difference between the flow cytometry-defined immunotypes IM1 (good prognosis) and IM2 (poor prognosis). Because different assays used different pieces of the same tissue, technical variation could not be distinguished from intratumor heterogeneity. No association of tumor T-cell fraction from TCR sequencing with recurrence-free survival was found (p = 0.61).

From V the trimming removes 2 bases and from J it removes 2 bases, while the gene matches leave 7 bases of the junction unaccounted for. Measured from the cysteine to the phenylalanine, the CDR3 is 16 residues long. Only the CDR3 DNA stays, 48 bases, in frame from base 1. The germline V gene specifies SGHRS as CDR1 and YFSETQ as CDR2. The first patient joined ICON in early 2016, and enrollment wrapped up when the last patient was enrolled in late 2018. In a subcohort of 65 to 85 patients, fresh tumor and matched uninvolved tissue were collected for in-depth immune analyses, with TCR sequencing among those analyses. No cell sorting was done, and TCR sequencing was instead run on DNA isolated from bulk tissue. TCR sequencing with the immunoSEQ assay provided the T-cell fraction in tumor and uninvolved lung tissue. The original methods were these. In the survival analysis, patients were divided into a high T-cell fraction group (upper tertile) and a low T-cell fraction group (lower two tertiles), and the two groups were compared using a log-rank test. A signed-rank test was used to test paired tumor versus uninvolved lung differences in T-cell fraction. The clones in this table, taken by TCRdb from immuneACCESS, are in-frame only. Not every clone is retained; where verified, under half of the shortfall comes from an unresolved V gene, and the cause of the rest is unknown. V and J calls and clone size are as listed in that table; D and trimming were resolved from the DNA. In all, the sample holds approximately 13,000 clones, and more than 65% of those were seen once. The ten top clones hold over 8% of the sample.

As concerns this clone: Its binding antigen is unknown. Base quality data are lacking; no much larger clone is found one base away.

This TCR was sampled from a human donor with non-small cell lung cancer. The receptor chain draws on TRBV5-1 and TRBJ2-3, with 8 bases in between that match TRBD2. The sample taken for sequencing was lung tumor tissue. The DNA reads as follows: TGCGCCAGCAGCTTATTAGGCGGGAGGCACACAGATACGCAGTATTTT. This yields the protein CASSLLGGRHTDTQYF.